This is a list of T cell receptor beta chains from one sample in a study of T cell responses to AZD1222 COVID-19 vaccine. Clones were read by immunoSEQ multiplex PCR, and TCRdb kept only the in-frame ones, dropping some. The data contain about 140,000 clones, approximately 91% of them singletons. This material consisted of peripheral blood, taken 28 days after the second AZD1222 dose. Receptors originate from an adult who received the AZD1222 COVID-19 vaccine. CDR3s leave out the opening cysteine and the closing phenylalanine or tryptophan. The D gene is left open where the match is weak. Clone size is stated in some rows and not others, as once, few, many or a class when expanded.

length	J	size	V	D	CDR3
10	TRBJ2-1	.	TRBV18	.	ASSSLGNEQF
13	TRBJ1-1	.	TRBV30	.	AWSPGHFLGTEAF
12	TRBJ2-7	.	TRBV25-1	TRBD1	ASRKGTGGYEQY
16	TRBJ2-6	.	TRBV3-1/TRBV3-2	TRBD1	ASSLLRQGDSGANVLT
17	TRBJ1-3	.	TRBV4-1	.	ASSQDLVYRASSGNTIY
13	TRBJ2-7	few	TRBV9	TRBD1	ASSVAGTGNDEQY
12	TRBJ1-5	few	TRBV27	TRBD1	ASSPGQGGQPQH
14	TRBJ1-3	.	TRBV5-4	.	ASSFSTASTGNTIY
15	TRBJ1-5	.	TRBV7-9	TRBD1	ASSLGQGALGNQPQH
12	TRBJ1-2	.	TRBV19	TRBD1	ASSSWDRNYGYT
13	TRBJ2-1	.	TRBV4-2	TRBD1	ASSQGSGQGYEQF
13	TRBJ2-5	.	TRBV2	TRBD2	ASSETSGRYETQY
11	TRBJ1-1	.	TRBV11-3	TRBD1	ASSWTGTSVAF
14	TRBJ1-6	.	TRBV5-1	.	ASSPARSSYNSPLH
13	TRBJ1-5	.	TRBV6-1	.	ASSEAGGADQPQH
13	TRBJ1-2	.	TRBV27	.	ASSLGTRLGYGYT
13	TRBJ2-3	once	TRBV6-1	TRBD2	ASSERREFTDTQY
13	TRBJ2-7	.	TRBV18	TRBD1	ASSHEGTGYYEQY
11	TRBJ1-2	.	TRBV29-1	.	SGILVRGGGYT
11	TRBJ1-2	.	TRBV5-1	.	ASSLGSGHGYT
12	TRBJ1-2	.	TRBV16	TRBD1	ASSRQGTNYGYT
10	TRBJ1-2	.	TRBV2	.	ASRNTNYGYT
11	TRBJ1-5	.	TRBV7-9	.	ASSPHVNQPQH
12	TRBJ1-1	.	TRBV6-1	.	ASSEDRENTEAF
12	TRBJ1-3	once	TRBV27	.	ASSFAGKGNTIY
13	TRBJ1-6	.	TRBV14	.	ASSQDYPYNSPLH
14	TRBJ1-6	.	TRBV19	.	ASSQGRPNGRSPLH
11	TRBJ2-1	.	TRBV5-1	.	ASSLYREDEQF
9	TRBJ2-7	few	TRBV29-1	.	SVPKGDEQY
14	TRBJ1-4	.	TRBV9	TRBD1	ASSAGTGATNEKLF
13	TRBJ2-3	.	TRBV15	TRBD2	ATSLGGSGSGTQY
15	TRBJ1-2	.	TRBV7-5	.	VRSLSSEQVNNYGYT
11	TRBJ1-5	.	TRBV2	.	ASSEGGVQPQH
14	TRBJ2-1	.	TRBV14	TRBD1	ASSQSGGDRYNEQF
13	TRBJ1-6	.	TRBV21-1	.	ATSGRKGLNSPLH
16	TRBJ2-6	.	TRBV10-3	.	AISEWTDSTTGANVLT
12	TRBJ2-5	.	TRBV5-5	.	ASNPGLLQETQY
14	TRBJ2-1	once	TRBV14	TRBD1	ASSPEGQGAYNEQF
12	TRBJ1-1	.	TRBV4-1	.	ASSQGDGYTEAF
12	TRBJ2-1	.	TRBV27	TRBD2	ASSRGTTPNEQF
14	TRBJ2-1	.	TRBV19	TRBD2	AAGTSGRANYNEQF
13	TRBJ1-2	.	TRBV7-8	.	ASSSRGTVVFGYT
12	TRBJ1-1	.	TRBV9	.	ASSVVGRGNVAF